This TCR beta chain came from a study of OX40 agonist ivuxolimab in advanced cancers. Study-level background: An anti-OX40 (CD134) antibody with agonistic activity, ivuxolimab, was administered to patients. Melanoma, hepatocellular carcinoma, head and neck or renal cell cancer occurred in dose-escalation patients.

This CDR3 has 16 amino acids. V lost 5 bases and J lost 2, with 15 bases in between. CDR1 and CDR2 from the germline V gene are SEHNR and FQNEAQ (reference sequence). A note on this clone: Antigen specificity is unknown.

Whole-study results and caveats: Expanded peripheral T cells had an undetermined antigen specificity. CD8+ T cells (on average) carried more expanded clones than CD4+ T cells.

The data were produced by immunoSEQ multiplex PCR, yet TCRdb's version contains in-frame clones alone and is incomplete. This sample has approximately 82,000 clones; roughly 83% occur once, and the top ten carry 0.75% to 0.85%. V gene TRBV7-9 combines with J gene TRBJ2-2; TRBD1 might be the D (6 bases). This TCR came from an adult with an advanced solid tumor such as melanoma, head and neck, liver or kidney cancer. Sequencing used CD4+ or CD8+ T cells sorted from blood, obtained in a trial of the OX40 agonist ivuxolimab. The CDR3 nucleotides read TGTGCCAGCAGCCACGATGGGGGCGGCAACACCGGGGAGCTGTTTTTT. Protein sequence: CASSHDGGGNTGELFF.